This TCR beta chain was profiled in a study of T cell repertoires in cytomegalovirus infection. As for the study in general: Public signatures in TCR beta pointed to CMV infection and matching HLA type. Overall study findings and caveats: Across the ex vivo response, the dominant clonotypes were HLA-C-restricted CMV-specific TCR beta clonotypes. Cumulative frequency of public TCR beta families picked out carriers of CMV plus the relevant HLA.

This clonotype turned up a few times. As yet, its antigen is unknown. CDR1 is DFQATT, CDR2 SNEGSKA, per germline (reference sequence). Trimming cost V 3 bases and J 2 bases, with 23 bases left between them. The length of the CDR3 is 18 residues. TCRdb used MiXCR to reprocess the reads, holding one entry per CDR3 protein. The sample contains fewer than 350,000 distinct CDR3 sequences, roughly 17% of which appear only once. The receptor's source is a human donor in good health (CMV status not recorded). Some clones in this sample may be carry-over from other donors' samples. Sequenced: PBMCs. The chain joins TRBV20-1 to TRBJ1-5, with a tentative D call TRBD1 (6 bases). CDR3 nucleotides: TGCAGTGCTAGTACTAACCGCTGGGGGCAGGGCCGCAATCAGCCCCAGCATTTT. The encoded protein is CSASTNRWGQGRNQPQHF.